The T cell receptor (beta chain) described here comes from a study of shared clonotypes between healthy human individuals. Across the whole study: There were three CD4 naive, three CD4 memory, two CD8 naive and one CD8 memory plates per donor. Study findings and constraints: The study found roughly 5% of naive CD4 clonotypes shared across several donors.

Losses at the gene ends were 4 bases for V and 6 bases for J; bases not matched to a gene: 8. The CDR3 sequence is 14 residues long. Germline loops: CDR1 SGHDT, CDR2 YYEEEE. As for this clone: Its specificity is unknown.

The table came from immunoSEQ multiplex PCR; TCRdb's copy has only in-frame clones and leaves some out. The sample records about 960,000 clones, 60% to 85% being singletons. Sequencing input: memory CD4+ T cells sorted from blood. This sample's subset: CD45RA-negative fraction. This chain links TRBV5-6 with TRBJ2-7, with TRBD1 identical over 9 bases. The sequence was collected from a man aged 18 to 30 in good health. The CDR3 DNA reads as TGTGCCAGCAGCGGGCTGGGGACAGGGACCGAGCAGTACTTC. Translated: CASSGLGTGTEQYF. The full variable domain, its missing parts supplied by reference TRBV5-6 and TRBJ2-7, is DAGVTQSPTHLIKTRGQQVTLRCSPKSGHDTVSWYQQALGQGPQFIFQYYEEEERQRGNFPDRFSGHQFPNYSSELNVNALLLGDSALYLCASSGLGTGTEQYFGPGTRLTVT.